Reported below is one T cell receptor beta chain. The antigen is undetermined. The data were obtained in a study of long-term antiretroviral therapy in people with HIV. Study-level points and caveats: HIV repertoires spanned narrower CDR3 length ranges than controls.

They ran version v3.0 of the immunoSEQ assay at survey level. It was roughly 35,000-50,000 T-cell genomes per sample that sequencing targeted. Repertoires were generated with immunoSEQ multiplex PCR, while TCRdb's copy carries only in-frame clones and drops some. The table records 25,000 to 35,000 clones, 90% to 95% of them present only once. CDR1 and CDR2 from the germline V gene are MDHEN and SYDVKM. The CDR3 is made up of 14 amino acids. With V trimmed by 6 bases and J by 7 bases, 10 bases remained unmatched. The chain joins TRBV28 to TRBJ1-2, with 8 bases matching TRBD1. The starting material was unsorted PBMCs, obtained more than 6 years after starting antiretroviral therapy. This TCR derives from a man aged 25 to 45 with HIV. CDR3 coding DNA: TGTGCCAGCAGCCAAACGGGACAGGCCAGTGGCTACACCTTC. It yields the protein CASSQTGQASGYTF.